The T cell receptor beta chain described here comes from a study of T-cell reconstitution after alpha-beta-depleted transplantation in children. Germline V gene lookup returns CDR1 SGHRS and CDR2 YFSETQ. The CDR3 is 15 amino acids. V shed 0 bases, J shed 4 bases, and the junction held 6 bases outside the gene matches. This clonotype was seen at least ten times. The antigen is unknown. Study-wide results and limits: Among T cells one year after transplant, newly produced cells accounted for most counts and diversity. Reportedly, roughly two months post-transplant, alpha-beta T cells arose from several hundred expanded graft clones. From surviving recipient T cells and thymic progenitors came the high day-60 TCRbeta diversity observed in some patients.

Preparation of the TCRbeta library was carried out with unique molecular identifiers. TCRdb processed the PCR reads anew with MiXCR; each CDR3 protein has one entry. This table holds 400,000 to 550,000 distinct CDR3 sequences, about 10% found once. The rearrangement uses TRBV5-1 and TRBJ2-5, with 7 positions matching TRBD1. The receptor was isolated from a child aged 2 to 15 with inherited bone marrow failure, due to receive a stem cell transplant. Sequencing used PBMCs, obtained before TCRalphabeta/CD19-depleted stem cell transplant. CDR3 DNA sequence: TGCGCCAGCAGCTTGGTCACGTACAGGGGAGAGACCCAGTACTTC. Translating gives CASSLVTYRGETQYF.